The 23 T cell receptor beta chains below come from one sample, sequenced in a study of read filtering for tumor transcriptome and immune sequencing (TCRdb year 2020). For sequencing, an Illumina HiSeq 4000 was employed. The Immunoverse kit was used to build TCR libraries from roughly 370 ng RNA, with molecular barcoded adaptors covering alpha/delta and beta/gamma chains. TCRdb reprocessed the public reads (quality trimming at Q25 with fastp, clone calling with MiXCR) and kept in-frame beta chains. Entries are consolidated by CDR3 protein sequence, retaining the most common genes and DNA. For this sample the table gives fewer than 100,000 distinct CDR3 sequences, of which 10% to 15% were detected only once. 14% to 15% of the sample belongs to the ten largest clones. Sequenced material: a population of CD138-negative cells sorted from bone marrow. The cell subset or site label here, explained by the study, means: bone marrow mononuclear cells depleted of CD138+ plasma/myeloma cells by negative magnetic selection. These receptor sequences come from a donor aged 40 or older with multiple myeloma.

This clonotype has ten or more counts. J is TRBJ1-3 and V is TRBV6-2 or TRBV6-3; 7 bases align to TRBD1. V lost 7 bases and J lost 0; bases outside the gene matches: 6. The CDR3 spans 15 residues. Germline values: CDR1 MNHEY, CDR2 SVGEGT. The CDR3 loop is CASTEGDSSGNTIYF. In DNA form, the CDR3 reads TGTGCCAGCACCGAGGGGGACAGCTCTGGAAACACCATATATTTT.

Concerning this clonotype: Being one base from a much bigger clone, this may be a read error. The chain is built from TRBV19 and TRBJ2-2; D might be TRBD1 (6 bases). Germline CDR1 and CDR2: LNHDA and SQIVND (reference sequence). The CDR3 runs 13 residues. The V and J ends lost 7 bases and 9 bases respectively, with 15 bases between them. CDR3 DNA sequence: TGTGCCAGTATCCGGGGCAGGGGCCGGGAGCTGTTTTTT. Protein: CASIRGRGRELFF.

By frequency in the sample, this clonotype is medium-sized. The gene calls are TRBV7-2 and TRBJ2-1; 9 bases map to TRBD2. Germline V gives CDR1 SGHTA, CDR2 FQGNSA. V gave up 5 bases and J gave up 7 bases; unmatched junction bases: 12. The CDR3 length is 16 residues. This chain's CDR3 is CASSDRTSATRNEQFF. DNA of the CDR3: TGTGCCAGCAGCGACCGGACTAGCGCTACTCGGAATGAGCAGTTCTTC.

The J gene is TRBJ2-1, the V gene TRBV5-1; 11 bases agree with TRBD2. This CDR3 region has 16 residues. J was trimmed by 9 bases and V by 0 bases; bases with no gene match: 8. CDR1 and CDR2 from the germline V gene are SGHRS and YFSETQ. In nucleotides, the CDR3 is TGCGCCAGCAGCTTGGGTAGCGGGAGGGCAGAGGGTGAGCAGTTCTTC. Translating it yields CASSLGSGRAEGEQFF.

This clonotype was counted at least ten times. This rearrangement joins TRBV7-8 to TRBJ1-1; D gene ambiguous. Germline V gene lookup returns CDR1 SGHVS and CDR2 FQNEAQ. This CDR3 is built from 15 residues. V gave up 2 bases and J gave up 1 base, with 11 bases separating them. CDR3 in DNA: TGTGCCAGCAGCTTATTTGTGGCTCCGAACACTGAAGCTTTCTTT. Its translation is CASSLFVAPNTEAFF.

CDR3: CASTETVQGYQETQYF. The CDR3 coding sequence is TGTGCCAGCACCGAAACCGTTCAGGGATACCAAGAGACCCAGTACTTC. This chain links TRBV6-5 with TRBJ2-5; TRBD1 might be the D (5 bases). The CDR3 is made up of 16 amino acids. Trimming removed 7 bases at V and 0 bases at J, with 18 bases between. Germline V CDR1 and CDR2: MNHEY, SVGAGI.

This clonotype appeared a few times. A much larger clone sits a single nucleotide away, making a read error possible. V gene TRBV29-1 combines with J gene TRBJ2-7; maybe TRBD1 (7 bases). V dropped 4 bases and J dropped 3 bases, with 13 bases sitting between them. CDR3 length equals 13 residues. Per the germline V gene, CDR1 is SQVTM and CDR2 is ANQGSEA. Here the CDR3 reads CSVVQGGSYEQYF. The CDR3 DNA reads TGCAGCGTTGTTCAGGGGGGAAGCTACGAGCAGTACTTC.

This clonotype was observed at least ten times. The V call is TRBV30, the J call TRBJ2-1; TRBD2 matches at 7 bases. The CDR3 runs to 14 residues. Germline trimming cut 1 base from V and 4 bases from J; bases unmatched to any gene: 4. Looked up from germline, CDR1 is GTSNPN and CDR2 is SVGIG (reference sequence). The CDR3 reads CAWSATSSYNEQFF. DNA of the CDR3: TGTGCCTGGAGTGCGACTAGCTCGTACAATGAGCAGTTCTTC.

Many counts were recorded for this clonotype. J is TRBJ1-4 and V is TRBV6-5; D gene unclear. Germline V CDR1 and CDR2: MNHEY, SVGAGI. Trimming pared 5 bases from V and 8 bases from J, leaving 12 bases between. The CDR3 runs 13 residues. The CDR3 DNA reads TGTGCCAGCAGTAGGACCCCGGGGGAAAAACTGTTTTTT. Amino acids: CASSRTPGEKLFF.

This clonotype was recorded many times. The chain carries TRBV4-1 and TRBJ2-1; perhaps TRBD2 as D (6 bases). Trimming removed 4 bases from V and 2 bases from J, with 9 bases in between. This CDR3 is built from 14 residues. Germline loops: CDR1 MGHRA, CDR2 YSYEKL. The CDR3 spells CASSRREAYNEQFF. For the CDR3, the DNA is TGCGCCAGCAGCCGAAGGGAGGCCTACAATGAGCAGTTCTTC.

This clonotype was recorded many times. The chain links TRBV28 to TRBJ2-7; TRBD1 matches at 9 bases. The junction had 8 bases not matched to a gene; V was cut back by 6 bases and J by 2 bases. This CDR3 region has 15 residues. Germline V CDR1 and CDR2: MDHEN, SYDVKM. CDR3 DNA: TGTGCCAGCAGCACACCGGGACAGGGAACCTACGAGCAGTACTTC. As protein: CASSTPGQGTYEQYF.

This clonotype was recorded many times. J is TRBJ2-3 and V is TRBV29-1; TRBD2 matches 7 bases. The CDR3 extends over 13 amino acids. Germline lookup yields CDR1 SQVTM and CDR2 ANQGSEA. J lost 6 bases, V lost 5 bases, and 8 bases had no gene match. The CDR3 DNA sequence: TGCAGCGTTTATACTAGCGTCGGTGATACGCAGTATTTT. Translated: CSVYTSVGDTQYF.

This chain joins TRBV23-1 and TRBJ2-2; D unclear. TRBV23-1 is designated an ORF whose function remains uncertain. V dropped 6 bases and J dropped 8 bases, with 1 base sitting between them. The CDR3 spans 9 residues. CDR3: CASRGELFF. CDR3 sequence (DNA): TGCGCCAGCAGGGGGGAGCTGTTTTTT.

In this sample, this clonotype turned up many times. V and J are TRBV5-1 and TRBJ1-1; D unclear. Trimming pared 4 bases from V and 4 bases from J, leaving 14 bases between. Germline lookup yields CDR1 SGHRS and CDR2 YFSETQ. This CDR3 spans 14 amino acids. The CDR3 here is CASSVQDPSTEAFF. The CDR3 region has the DNA TGCGCCAGCAGCGTGCAGGATCCGAGCACTGAAGCTTTCTTT.

This clonotype was detected ten times or more. The chain has TRBV5-4 and TRBJ1-1; TRBD1 is a possible D gene (6 bases). CDR1 is SGHNT and CDR2 is YYREEE in the germline V gene (reference sequence). V was shortened by 8 bases and J by 0 bases, with 14 bases between the two germline ends. This CDR3 has 14 residues. The chain's CDR3 is CASQQGSMNTEAFF. CDR3 DNA: TGTGCCAGTCAACAGGGCAGTATGAACACTGAAGCTTTCTTT.

This clonotype was counted at least ten times. The chain couples TRBV28 to TRBJ1-4; 10 nucleotides line up with TRBD1. V shed 7 bases and J 7 bases; nucleotides not matched to a gene: 12. The CDR3 is 16 residues long. Germline lookup yields CDR1 MDHEN and CDR2 SYDVKM. The CDR3 protein is CASTSGTGVFGEKLFF. The CDR3 DNA sequence: TGTGCCAGCACCTCCGGGACAGGGGTTTTTGGTGAAAAACTGTTTTTT.

This clonotype has ten or more counts. CDR3 coding DNA: TGTGCCAGCAAGTTTGCGGGAGGGCCTGGCACGCAGTATTTT. Protein: CASKFAGGPGTQYF. This sequence joins TRBV2 and TRBJ2-3; 9 bases map to TRBD2. V lost 7 bases and J lost 9; bases outside the gene matches: 11. CDR3 length: 14 amino acids. Germline V CDR1 and CDR2: SNHLY, FYNNEI.

This clonotype was seen many times. This sequence joins TRBV7-2 and TRBJ2-1, with 13 bases that match TRBD2. This CDR3 region has 16 residues. Trimming removed 1 base from V and 8 bases from J; junction bases left unmatched: 5. The germline V gene encodes CDR1 SGHTA and CDR2 FQGNSA. The CDR3 DNA reads as TGTGCCAGCAGCTTAGGGACTAGCGGGAGTAGGGATGAGCAGTTCTTC. Its protein product is CASSLGTSGSRDEQFF.

This clonotype was detected many times. The chain employs TRBV29-1 and TRBJ1-1; tentatively, D is TRBD1 (6 bases). The CDR3 length is 14 residues. Germline V gives CDR1 SQVTM, CDR2 ANQGSEA. The V gene lost 6 bases and the J gene lost 4 bases, with 18 bases spanning the gap. CDR3 coding DNA: TGCAGCGTCTCTACAGGGATGGGCGGCACTGAAGCTTTCTTT. Translation gives CSVSTGMGGTEAFF.

This clonotype has a count of ten or more. CDR3 nucleotides: TGTGCCAGCAGTGAAACAGGCGGTGGCGGGGAGCTGTTTTTT. Translating gives CASSETGGGGELFF. V gene TRBV2 combines with J gene TRBJ2-2, with a tentative D call TRBD1 (5 bases). V lost 2 bases to trimming and J lost 7 bases, with 11 bases between them. The CDR3 is made up of 14 amino acids. Germline V gives CDR1 SNHLY, CDR2 FYNNEI. Full variable domain (remainder filled in from reference TRBV2 and TRBJ2-2): EPEVTQTPSHQVTQMGQEVILRCVPISNHLYFYWYRQILGQKVEFLVSFYNNEISEKSEIFDDQFSVERPDGSNFTLKIRSTKLEDSAMYFCASSETGGGGELFFGEGSRLTVL.

This clonotype was detected ten times or more. This chain links TRBV7-9 with TRBJ2-1; D could derive from TRBD1 or TRBD2 (5 bases each). The CDR3 is made up of 16 amino acids. Germline V gives CDR1 SEHNR, CDR2 FQNEAQ (reference sequence). Trimming left V 4 bases short and J 0 bases short, with 13 bases between. The CDR3 DNA is TGTGCCAGCAGCTCGTCGGGGCTAAGCTCCTACAATGAGCAGTTCTTC. Translating it yields CASSSSGLSSYNEQFF. Supplemented by reference TRBV7-9 and TRBJ2-1, the full variable domain reads DTGVSQNPRHKITKRGQNVTFRCDPISEHNRLYWYRQTLGQGPEFLTYFQNEAQLEKSRLLSDRFSAERPKGSFSTLEIQRTEQGDSAMYLCASSSSGLSSYNEQFFGPGTRLTVL.

The CDR3 nucleotides read TGTGCCAGCAGTTCCAAGGATCCCTCCTACAATGAGCAGTTCTTC. It yields the protein CASSSKDPSYNEQFF. The chain combines TRBV6-1 with TRBJ2-1; no reliable D call. Germline assignment: CDR1 MNHNS and CDR2 SASEGT. V lost 5 bases, J lost 0 bases, and 11 bases lay in between. The CDR3 extends over 15 amino acids.

This clonotype was recorded at least ten times. As DNA, the CDR3 is TGTGCCAGCAGTCGAGGTTTGGTCGAGCAGTACTTC. This sequence encodes CASSRGLVEQYF. V is TRBV28 and J is TRBJ2-7; D gene uncertain. The CDR3 is 12 residues long. V lost 5 bases to trimming and J lost 6 bases, with 11 bases between them. Germline V gene sequence: CDR1 MDHEN, CDR2 SYDVKM.